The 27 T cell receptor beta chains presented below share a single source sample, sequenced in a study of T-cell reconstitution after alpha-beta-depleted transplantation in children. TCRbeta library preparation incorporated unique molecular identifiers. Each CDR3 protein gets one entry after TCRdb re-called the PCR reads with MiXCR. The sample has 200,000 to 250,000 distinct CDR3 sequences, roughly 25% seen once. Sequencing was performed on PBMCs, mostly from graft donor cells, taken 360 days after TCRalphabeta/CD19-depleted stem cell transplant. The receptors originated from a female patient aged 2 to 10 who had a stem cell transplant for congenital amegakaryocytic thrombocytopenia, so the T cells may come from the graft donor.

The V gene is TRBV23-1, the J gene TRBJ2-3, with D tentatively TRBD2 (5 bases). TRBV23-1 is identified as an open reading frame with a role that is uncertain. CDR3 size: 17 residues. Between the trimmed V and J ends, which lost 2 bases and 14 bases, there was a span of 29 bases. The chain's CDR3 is CASSQQNHRERESIRYF. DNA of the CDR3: TGCGCCAGCAGTCAACAGAACCATAGGGAGCGAGAAAGTATCCGGTATTTT.

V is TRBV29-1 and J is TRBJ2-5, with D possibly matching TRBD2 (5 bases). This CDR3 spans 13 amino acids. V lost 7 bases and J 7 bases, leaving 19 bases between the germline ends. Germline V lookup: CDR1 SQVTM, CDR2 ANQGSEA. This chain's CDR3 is CSAEPGSPRTQYF. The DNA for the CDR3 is TGCAGCGCGGAACCGGGGTCCCCCAGGACCCAGTACTTC. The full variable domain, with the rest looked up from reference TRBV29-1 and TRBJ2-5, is SAVISQKPSRDICQRGTSLTIQCQVDSQVTMMFWYRQQPGQSLTLIATANQGSEATYESGFVIDKFPISRPNLTFSTLTVSNMSPEDSSIYLCSAEPGSPRTQYFGPGTRLLVL.

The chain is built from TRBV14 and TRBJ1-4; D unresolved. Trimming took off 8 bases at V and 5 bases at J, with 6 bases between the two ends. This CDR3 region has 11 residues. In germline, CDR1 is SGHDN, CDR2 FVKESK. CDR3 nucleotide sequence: TGTGCCAGCGCCAAGAATGAAAAACTGTTTTTT. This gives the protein CASAKNEKLFF.

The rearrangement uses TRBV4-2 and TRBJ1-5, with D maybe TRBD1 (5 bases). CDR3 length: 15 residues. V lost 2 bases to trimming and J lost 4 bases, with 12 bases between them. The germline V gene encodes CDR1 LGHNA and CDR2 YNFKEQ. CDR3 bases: TGTGCCAGCAGCCAACTGGGGACGGAGAATCAGCCCCAGCATTTT. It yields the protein CASSQLGTENQPQHF.

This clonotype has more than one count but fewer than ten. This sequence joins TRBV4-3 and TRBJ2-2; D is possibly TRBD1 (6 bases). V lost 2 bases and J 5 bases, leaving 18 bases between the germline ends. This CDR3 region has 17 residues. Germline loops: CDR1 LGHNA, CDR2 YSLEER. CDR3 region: CASSQNHRGDKTGELFF. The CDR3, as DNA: TGCGCCAGCAGCCAAAACCACAGAGGGGACAAGACCGGGGAGCTGTTTTTT.

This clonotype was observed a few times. The CDR3: CASSLAVGGPSFF. DNA for the CDR3: TGTGCCAGCAGCTTGGCCGTGGGGGGCCCGTCGTTCTTC. This sequence joins TRBV5-6 and TRBJ2-1; D possibly matches TRBD1 or TRBD2 (6 bases each). Trimming cost V 0 bases and J 15 bases, with 16 bases left between them. The CDR3 runs to 13 residues. CDR1 SGHDT and CDR2 YYEEEE come from the germline V gene.

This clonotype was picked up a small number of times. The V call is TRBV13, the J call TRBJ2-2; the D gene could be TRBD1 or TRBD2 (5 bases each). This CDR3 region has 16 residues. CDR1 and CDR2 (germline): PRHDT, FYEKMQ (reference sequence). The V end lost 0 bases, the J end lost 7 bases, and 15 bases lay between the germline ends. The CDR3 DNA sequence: TGTGCCAGCAGCTTAGGCGGCGGGCAGGGCGACGGGGAGCTGTTTTTT. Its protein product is CASSLGGGQGDGELFF.

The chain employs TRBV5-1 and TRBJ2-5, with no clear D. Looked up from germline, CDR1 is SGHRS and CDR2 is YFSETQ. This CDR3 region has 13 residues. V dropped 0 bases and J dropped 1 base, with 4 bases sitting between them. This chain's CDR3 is CASSLESQETQYF. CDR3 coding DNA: TGCGCCAGCAGCTTGGAGAGCCAAGAGACCCAGTACTTC.

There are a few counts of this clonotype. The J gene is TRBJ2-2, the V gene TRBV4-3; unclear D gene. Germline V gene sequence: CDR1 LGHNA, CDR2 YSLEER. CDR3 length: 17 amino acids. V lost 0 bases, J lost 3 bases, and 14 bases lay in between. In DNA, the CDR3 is TGCGCCAGCAGCCAAGATCTTTCCCGTGGGGACACCGGGGAGCTGTTTTTT. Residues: CASSQDLSRGDTGELFF.

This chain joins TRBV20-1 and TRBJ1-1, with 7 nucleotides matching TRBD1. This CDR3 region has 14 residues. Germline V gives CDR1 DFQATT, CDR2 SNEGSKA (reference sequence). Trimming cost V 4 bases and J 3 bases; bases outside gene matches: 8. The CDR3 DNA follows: TGCAGTGCTAATATACAGGGGAAGTACACTGAAGCTTTCTTT. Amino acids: CSANIQGKYTEAFF.

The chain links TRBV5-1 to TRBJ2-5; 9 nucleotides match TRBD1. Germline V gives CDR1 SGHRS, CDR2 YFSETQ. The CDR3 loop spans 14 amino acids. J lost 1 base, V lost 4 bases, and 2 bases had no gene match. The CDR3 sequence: CASSGDRAQETQYF. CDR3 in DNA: TGCGCCAGCAGCGGGGACAGGGCCCAAGAGACCCAGTACTTC.

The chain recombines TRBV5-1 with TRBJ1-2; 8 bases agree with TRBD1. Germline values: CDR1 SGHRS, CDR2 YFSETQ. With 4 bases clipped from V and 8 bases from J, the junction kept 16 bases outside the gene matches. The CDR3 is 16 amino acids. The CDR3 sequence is CASSRRRTGFEGGYTF. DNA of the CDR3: TGCGCCAGCAGCCGTCGCCGGACAGGGTTCGAAGGCGGCTACACCTTC.

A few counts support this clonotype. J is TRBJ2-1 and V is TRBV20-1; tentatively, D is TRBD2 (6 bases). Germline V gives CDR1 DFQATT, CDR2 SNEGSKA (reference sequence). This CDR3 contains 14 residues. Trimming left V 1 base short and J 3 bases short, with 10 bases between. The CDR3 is CSARVLDYYNEQFF. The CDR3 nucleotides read TGCAGTGCTAGAGTCCTGGACTACTACAATGAGCAGTTCTTC.

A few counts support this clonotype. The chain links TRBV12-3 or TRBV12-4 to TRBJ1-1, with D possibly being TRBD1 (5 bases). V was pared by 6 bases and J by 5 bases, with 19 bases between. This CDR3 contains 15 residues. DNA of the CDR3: TGTGCCAGCAGACTAGACTCCGGGGGGTGGACTGAAGCTTTCTTT. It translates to CASRLDSGGWTEAFF.

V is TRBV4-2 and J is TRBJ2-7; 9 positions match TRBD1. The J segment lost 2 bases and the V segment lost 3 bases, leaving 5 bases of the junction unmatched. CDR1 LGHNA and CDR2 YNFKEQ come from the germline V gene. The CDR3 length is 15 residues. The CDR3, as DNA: TGTGCCAGCAGCCACGGACAGGGGAAGACCTACGAGCAGTACTTC. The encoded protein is CASSHGQGKTYEQYF.

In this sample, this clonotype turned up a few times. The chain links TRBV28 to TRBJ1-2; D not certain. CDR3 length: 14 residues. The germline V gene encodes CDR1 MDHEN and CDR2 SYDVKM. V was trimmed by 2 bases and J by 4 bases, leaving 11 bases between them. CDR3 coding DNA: TGTGCCAGCAGTTTACCAGACGGTATCTATGGCTACACCTTC. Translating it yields CASSLPDGIYGYTF.

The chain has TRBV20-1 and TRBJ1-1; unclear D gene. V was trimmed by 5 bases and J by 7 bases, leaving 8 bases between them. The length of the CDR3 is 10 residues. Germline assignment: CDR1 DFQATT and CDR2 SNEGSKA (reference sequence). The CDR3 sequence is CSARTHEAFF. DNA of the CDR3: TGCAGTGCTCGGACTCATGAAGCTTTCTTT.

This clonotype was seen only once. CDR3 loop: CASSSMGGGANVLTF. CDR3 DNA: TGTGCCAGCAGTTCAATGGGAGGTGGGGCCAACGTCCTGACTTTC. This rearrangement joins TRBV12-3 or TRBV12-4 to TRBJ2-6, with D possibly TRBD2 on 6 matching bases. V was clipped by 4 bases and J by 3 bases, with 10 bases between them. This CDR3 comprises 15 residues.

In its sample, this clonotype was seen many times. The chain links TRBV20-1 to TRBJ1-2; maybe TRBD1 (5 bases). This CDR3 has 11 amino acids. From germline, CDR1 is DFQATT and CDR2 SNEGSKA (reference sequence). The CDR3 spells CLGGENYGYTF. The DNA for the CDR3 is TGCTTGGGAGGGGAAAACTATGGCTACACCTTC.

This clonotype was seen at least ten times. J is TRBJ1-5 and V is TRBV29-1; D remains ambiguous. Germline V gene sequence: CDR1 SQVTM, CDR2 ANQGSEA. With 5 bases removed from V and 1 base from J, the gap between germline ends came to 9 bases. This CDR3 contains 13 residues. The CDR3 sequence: CSVSRGSNQPQHF. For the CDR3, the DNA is TGCAGCGTTTCCCGGGGAAGCAATCAGCCCCAGCATTTT.

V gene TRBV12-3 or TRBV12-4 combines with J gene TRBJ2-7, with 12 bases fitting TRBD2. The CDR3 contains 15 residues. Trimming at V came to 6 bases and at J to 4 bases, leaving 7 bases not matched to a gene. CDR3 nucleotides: TGTGCCAGCAGCGGGACTAGCGGGTTTATTTACGAGCAGTACTTC. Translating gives CASSGTSGFIYEQYF.

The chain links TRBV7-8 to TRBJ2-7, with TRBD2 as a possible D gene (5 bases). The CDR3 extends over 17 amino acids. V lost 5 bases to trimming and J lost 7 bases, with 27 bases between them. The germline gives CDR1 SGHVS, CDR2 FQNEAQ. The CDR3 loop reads CASSPGTDLRPSGEQYF. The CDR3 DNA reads TGTGCCAGCAGCCCCGGAACGGACCTACGCCCATCGGGGGAGCAGTACTTC.

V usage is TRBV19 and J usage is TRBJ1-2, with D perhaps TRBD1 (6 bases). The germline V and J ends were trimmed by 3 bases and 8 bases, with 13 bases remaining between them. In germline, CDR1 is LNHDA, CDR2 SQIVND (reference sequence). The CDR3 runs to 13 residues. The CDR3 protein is CASSMSGGNGYTF. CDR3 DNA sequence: TGTGCCAGTAGTATGTCCGGGGGCAACGGCTACACCTTC.

CDR3 nucleotide sequence: TGTGCCAGCAGCCCTGCCGGACAGGGGGCCACTGAAGCTTTCTTT. It yields the protein CASSPAGQGATEAFF. The chain employs TRBV12-3 or TRBV12-4 and TRBJ1-1, with 11 bases lining up with TRBD1. V shed 6 bases, J shed 4 bases, and the junction held 7 bases outside the gene matches. This CDR3 comprises 15 residues.

CDR3 sequence (DNA): TGTGCCAGCAGTATAGGGACAGCGGGATTGGACACTGAAGCTTTCTTT. Translation: CASSIGTAGLDTEAFF. The rearrangement joins TRBV27 to TRBJ1-1, with 7 bases lining up with TRBD1. The junction had 12 bases not matched to a gene; V was cut back by 5 bases and J by 3 bases. CDR1 MNHEY and CDR2 SMNVEV come from the germline V gene (reference sequence). The length of the CDR3 is 16 residues.

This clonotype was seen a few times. The CDR3, as DNA: TGCGCCAGCAGCTTAAAAGCTGGTGAGCAGTTCTTC. It codes for CASSLKAGEQFF. The chain links TRBV5-1 to TRBJ2-1, with D uncertain. V lost 2 bases and J 9 bases, leaving 9 bases between the germline ends. The CDR3 contains 12 residues. Germline V gene sequence: CDR1 SGHRS, CDR2 YFSETQ.

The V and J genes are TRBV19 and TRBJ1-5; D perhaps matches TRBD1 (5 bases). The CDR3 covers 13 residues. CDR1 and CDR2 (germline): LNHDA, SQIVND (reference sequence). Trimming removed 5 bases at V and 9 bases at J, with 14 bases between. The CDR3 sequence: CASSRDFYAPQHF. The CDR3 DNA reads TGTGCCAGTAGTCGGGACTTTTATGCGCCCCAGCATTTT.